The present T cell receptor (beta chain) was sequenced within a study of blood T cell repertoires in COVID-19. Study details: Sites across the United States, Italy and Spain contributed samples from acute and convalescent COVID-19. The cDNA or gDNA used as material had been derived from T cells, B-cell-depleted T cells, or PBMCs.

In the original workflow: The assay estimated nucleated cells by amplifying reference gene primers. Measured with immunoSEQ multiplex PCR; TCRdb has only the in-frame clones, and not every one. V and J calls and clone size are given by that table; D and trimming were obtained from the DNA. The data show roughly 84,000 clones, with around four fifths seen just once and about 18% held by the top ten. The CDR3 covers 15 residues. The trim removed 1 base at V and 3 bases at J, leaving 4 bases unmatched. In germline, CDR1 is LGHDT, CDR2 YNNKEL (reference sequence). This chain uses TRBV3-1 (or the pseudogene TRBV3-2) with TRBJ2-7, with 9 bases matching TRBD1. The TCR comes from a man at least 80 years old with active or convalescent COVID-19. The material sequenced was peripheral blood. In DNA form, the CDR3 reads TGTGCCAGCAGCCAAGCCGCGGGACAGGGCTACGAGCAGTACGTC. As protein: CASSQAAGQGYEQYV.